This T cell receptor beta chain was found in a study of cytomegalovirus exposure and HLA in healthy donors. Looking at the study overall: Early released data comprised around 80 million unique TCRs from HLA-typed donors. Genetic ancestry analysis placed around 76% of the approximately 390 donors that were genotyped in the Caucasian-associated cluster.

Researchers ran the PCR with 60 Vbeta and 13 Jbeta primers. The assay was immunoSEQ multiplex PCR, and TCRdb's table has in-frame clones only and misses some. This sample carries about 200,000 clones, with roughly 0.74% going to the ten biggest clones. V lost 4 bases to trimming and J lost 4 bases, with 11 bases between them. The CDR3 runs 13 residues. Looked up from germline, CDR1 is SGDLS and CDR2 is YYNGEE. Overall study findings and caveats: Researchers reported in a later analysis that a missense DCLRE1C variant was tied to TCR beta V- and J-gene trimming. Information on immune exposure was restricted to one variable (CMV serostatus).

A word on this clone: What it recognizes is unknown.

The specimen was PBMCs. The chain has TRBV9 and TRBJ1-2, with D maybe TRBD1 (6 bases). The TCR originated in a boy aged 5-17 years in good health and CMV-seronegative. CDR3 protein: CASSQGLSYGYTF. The CDR3 DNA is TGTGCCAGCAGCCAGGGGTTGAGCTATGGCTACACCTTC.